Listed below are T cell receptor beta chains from one sample, sequenced in a study of graft-versus-host responses after intestinal transplantation. Generated by immunoSEQ multiplex PCR, the TCRdb table keeps only in-frame clones and is missing some. Seen here are about 120,000 clones, around 96% observed once, and the top ten hold over 2.5%. Antigens of these TCRs are unknown. Sample: unstimulated CD8+ T cells sorted from spleen or lymph node cells, taken before intestinal transplant. These receptors all come from a human donor who received an intestinal transplant. CDR3s include the opening cysteine and the closing phenylalanine or tryptophan. The order of the fields is clone size, D gene, J gene, V gene, CDR3 length, CDR3 DNA, CDR3 protein. The D gene is left open where the match is weak. Some rows have no size entry. The others give once, few or many, or a class for an expanded clone.

. | . | TRBJ1-2 | TRBV7-8 | 16 | TGTGCCAGCAGCTTAGCGATCCCGGCAGGGATCTATGGCTACACCTTC | CASSLAIPAGIYGYTF
. | . | TRBJ2-1 | TRBV6-1 | 15 | TGTGCCAGCAGTCCGGATCGGAGTGACTACAATGAGCAGTTCTTC | CASSPDRSDYNEQFF
. | . | TRBJ2-1 | TRBV9 | 14 | TGTGCCAGCAGCGTAGCGGAGGGTTACAATGAGCAGTTCTTC | CASSVAEGYNEQFF
. | TRBD2 | TRBJ2-7 | TRBV28 | 14 | TGTGCCAGCAGTCCAGCGGGAAGAAAGTACGAGCAGTACTTC | CASSPAGRKYEQYF
. | TRBD2 | TRBJ2-6 | TRBV9 | 18 | TGTGCCAGCAGCGAGGAAGCGGGATCTACGGTTGGGGCCAACGTCCTGACTTTC | CASSEEAGSTVGANVLTF
. | . | TRBJ2-2 | TRBV19 | 12 | TGTGCCAGTAGTATAAACACCGGGGAGCTGTTTTTT | CASSINTGELFF
. | TRBD1 | TRBJ2-3 | TRBV19 | 15 | TGTGCCAGTAGTACCCTGACAGGGTCCCCAGATACGCAGTATTTT | CASSTLTGSPDTQYF
. | . | TRBJ2-1 | TRBV7-9 | 15 | TGTGCCAGCAGCTTGTCAGGGTCTGTCTACAATGAGCAGTTCTTC | CASSLSGSVYNEQFF
. | . | TRBJ2-2 | TRBV28 | 12 | TGTGCCAGCTCCCGGACCGCCGGGGAGCTGTTTTTT | CASSRTAGELFF
. | TRBD2 | TRBJ2-1 | TRBV29-1 | 13 | TGCAGCGTTGGGCTAGCGGGAGCATCAGAGCAGTTCTTC | CSVGLAGASEQFF
. | TRBD1 | TRBJ1-5 | TRBV4-1 | 16 | TGCGCCAGCAGCCAAGGGCCGGGACAGGGGGCACAGCCCCAGCATTTT | CASSQGPGQGAQPQHF
. | TRBD1 | TRBJ2-7 | TRBV27 | 13 | TGTGCCAGCAGTGCGGGACAGGGATACGAGCAGTACTTC | CASSAGQGYEQYF
. | TRBD2 | TRBJ2-3 | TRBV9 | 14 | TGTGCCAGCAGCGTGGTCGGGGGGACAGATACGCAGTATTTT | CASSVVGGTDTQYF
. | TRBD2 | TRBJ2-7 | TRBV6-5 | 16 | TGTGCCAGCAGTTACTCGGAGACTAGCGGGGGCTACGAGCAGTACTTC | CASSYSETSGGYEQYF
. | . | TRBJ1-5 | TRBV28 | 16 | TGTGCCAGCAGACCCTCCCCCACCGGGGGACGACAGCCCCAGCATTTT | CASRPSPTGGRQPQHF
. | TRBD1 | TRBJ2-1 | TRBV30 | 14 | TGTGCCTGGAGGGGGACAGGTATCTACAATGAGCAGTTCTTC | CAWRGTGIYNEQFF
. | . | TRBJ2-5 | TRBV5-6 | 15 | TGTGCCAGCAGCGTAAACAGGGTCTGGGGAGAGACCCAGTACTTC | CASSVNRVWGETQYF
. | . | TRBJ2-2 | TRBV10-3 | 15 | TGTGCCATCACCAAACCGGACAGTTCCACCGGGGAGCTGTTTTTT | CAITKPDSSTGELFF
. | . | TRBJ2-7 | TRBV21-1 | 14 | TGTGCCAGCAGCAAAGCGGGAGTATACTACGAGCAGTACTTC | CASSKAGVYYEQYF
. | TRBD2 | TRBJ2-3 | TRBV19 | 16 | TGTGCCAGTGAGCCCAGCGGGAGTGTAGGAACAGATACGCAGTATTTT | CASEPSGSVGTDTQYF
. | TRBD2 | TRBJ2-5 | TRBV19 | 16 | TGTGCCAGTAGACCGACTAGCGGACGGTACCAAGAGACCCAGTACTTC | CASRPTSGRYQETQYF
. | . | TRBJ2-2 | TRBV10-1 | 14 | TGCGCCAGCAGTGAAGGGGTCGGCACCGGGGAGCTGTTTTTT | CASSEGVGTGELFF
. | . | TRBJ2-7 | TRBV4-1 | 17 | TGCGCCAGCAGCCAAGAGGGGTTAGTAGGGGCGGGCTACGAGCAGTACTTC | CASSQEGLVGAGYEQYF
once | . | TRBJ2-6 | TRBV11-2 | 13 | TGTGCCAGCAGCCAAAGTCGGGCCAACGTCCTGACTTTC | CASSQSRANVLTF
. | TRBD1 | TRBJ2-1 | TRBV7-9 | 16 | TGTGCCAGCAGTCCTACACCGGGACAGGGGATCAATGAGCAGTTCTTC | CASSPTPGQGINEQFF
. | . | TRBJ2-7 | TRBV14 | 17 | TGTGCCAGCAGCCACCCCCGGAGGCAGGGACGGTCCTACGAGCAGTACTTC | CASSHPRRQGRSYEQYF
. | TRBD2 | TRBJ2-2 | TRBV7-8 | 18 | TGTGCCAGCAGCTTAGCGCATAGCGGGAGGATCAACACCGGGGAGCTGTTTTTT | CASSLAHSGRINTGELFF
. | . | TRBJ2-7 | TRBV10-3 | 16 | TGTGCCATCAGTGAGTCTCCGAGACAGGCCTCCTACGAGCAGTACTTC | CAISESPRQASYEQYF
. | TRBD1 | TRBJ2-1 | TRBV7-8 | 15 | TGTGCCAGCACCCCGGACAGGAGCTCCTACAATGAGCAGTTCTTC | CASTPDRSSYNEQFF
. | . | TRBJ1-5 | TRBV30 | 12 | TGTGCCTGGAATACAGGGAATCAGCCCCAGCATTTT | CAWNTGNQPQHF
. | . | TRBJ2-7 | TRBV4-2 | 17 | TGTGCCAGCAGCCAAGATTCCCCCACGGTGTTAACCTACGAGCAGTACTTC | CASSQDSPTVLTYEQYF
. | . | TRBJ2-1 | TRBV7-7 | 15 | TGTGCCAGCAGCTTATTTTTCGGGCCTTACAATGAGCAGTTCTTC | CASSLFFGPYNEQFF
. | TRBD2 | TRBJ2-1 | TRBV6-5 | 15 | TGTGCCAGCAGTCTGACTAGCGGGAGATACAATGAGCAGTTCTTC | CASSLTSGRYNEQFF
. | TRBD1 | TRBJ2-7 | TRBV5-5 | 14 | TGTGCCAGCAGCGTTGACAGGGTCCACTACGAGCAGTACTTC | CASSVDRVHYEQYF
. | TRBD1 | TRBJ1-3 | TRBV28 | 16 | TGTGCCAGCAGGGAGGGGGCGCACCGTCCTGGAAACACCATATATTTT | CASREGAHRPGNTIYF
. | . | TRBJ1-1 | TRBV7-8 | 16 | TGTGCCAGCAGCTATAAACGGACACCTGGGATCACTGAAGCTTTCTTT | CASSYKRTPGITEAFF
. | . | TRBJ2-7 | TRBV28 | 14 | TGTGCCAGCAGTTTGGGGGGGGGCCGGTACGAGCAGTACTTC | CASSLGGGRYEQYF
. | TRBD2 | TRBJ2-7 | TRBV5-4 | 15 | TGTGCCAGCAGCTTGGAGGGACTAGCGTCTTACGAGCAGTACTTC | CASSLEGLASYEQYF
. | . | TRBJ1-4 | TRBV4-3 | 14 | TGCGCCAGCAGCCAAGTACAGGGAAGTGAAAAACTGTTTTTT | CASSQVQGSEKLFF
. | . | TRBJ1-6 | TRBV19 | 14 | TGTGCCAGTAGGGGGATTCCCTATAATTCACCCCTCCACTTT | CASRGIPYNSPLHF
. | TRBD2 | TRBJ2-7 | TRBV27 | 14 | TGTGCCAGCAGTCCGGGACTAGCGGGAGTTGAGCAGTACTTC | CASSPGLAGVEQYF
. | . | TRBJ2-7 | TRBV19 | 16 | TGTGCCAGTAGTATAGATCGAGGGCATGTCTCCTACGAGCAGTACTTC | CASSIDRGHVSYEQYF
. | TRBD1 | TRBJ1-1 | TRBV27 | 13 | TGTGCCAGCAGTTTAGGGACAGTTACTGAAGCTTTCTTT | CASSLGTVTEAFF
. | TRBD2 | TRBJ2-5 | TRBV7-9 | 15 | TGTGCCAGCAGCCGCCCGACTAGCGGTAAAGAGACCCAGTACTTC | CASSRPTSGKETQYF
. | . | TRBJ2-3 | TRBV28 | 14 | TGTGCCAGTAGTTTAGGGACTTCCTCCCATACGCAGTATTTT | CASSLGTSSHTQYF
. | . | TRBJ2-7 | TRBV6-5 | 13 | TGTGCCAGCAGCTCGGGGTTAACCTACGAGCAGTACTTC | CASSSGLTYEQYF
. | . | TRBJ2-7 | TRBV4-1 | 15 | TGCGCCAGCAGCCAAGAGGTAGGGGGCTCCTACGAGCAGTACTTC | CASSQEVGGSYEQYF
once | . | TRBJ2-4 | TRBV5-6 | 14 | TGTGCCAGCAGCGGGGGTATTTCGATGGACATTCAGTACTTC | CASSGGISMDIQYF
. | TRBD2 | TRBJ2-1 | TRBV7-8 | 17 | TGTGCCAGCAGCTCCCTGGGGACTATCAACTCCTACAATGAGCAGTTCTTC | CASSSLGTINSYNEQFF
. | . | TRBJ2-1 | TRBV9 | 15 | TGTGCCAGCAGCGTAGCTTGGGGGGCGGGCAATGAGCAGTTCTTC | CASSVAWGAGNEQFF
few | . | TRBJ2-1 | TRBV28 | 13 | TGTGCCAGCAGTTCTACAGCCTACAATGAGCAGTTCTTC | CASSSTAYNEQFF
. | . | TRBJ1-1 | TRBV11-3 | 13 | TGTGCCAGCAGCTTATCAGTGAACACTGAAGCTTTCTTT | CASSLSVNTEAFF
. | TRBD2 | TRBJ2-1 | TRBV9 | 16 | TGTGCCAGCAGCGTAGAAGGAGGGAGGGTTGGAAATGAGCAGTTCTTC | CASSVEGGRVGNEQFF
. | . | TRBJ2-4 | TRBV7-3 | 15 | TGTGCCAGCAGCTTAACCACAGGGCCCAAAAACATTCAGTACTTC | CASSLTTGPKNIQYF
. | TRBD2 | TRBJ2-1 | TRBV9 | 15 | TGTGCCAGCAGCGTAGAGGGAGGGGTTTACAATGAGCAGTTCTTC | CASSVEGGVYNEQFF
. | . | TRBJ2-7 | TRBV7-2 | 16 | TGTGCCAGCAGCTTACGAGGAGTGCCTCTTGCCTACGAGCAGTACTTC | CASSLRGVPLAYEQYF
. | . | TRBJ1-1 | TRBV28 | 13 | TGTGCCAGCAGTCTAAGCGGGGGCACTGAAGCTTTCTTT | CASSLSGGTEAFF
. | . | TRBJ1-5 | TRBV21-1 | 20 | TGTGCCAGCAGCAAAGAGGGGGAGGGACAGGGGATTTATAGCAATCAGCCCCAGCATTTT | CASSKEGEGQGIYSNQPQHF
. | . | TRBJ2-7 | TRBV4-1 | 14 | TGCGCCAGCAGCCAAGATAGTGGGACATACGAGCAGTACTTC | CASSQDSGTYEQYF